The next 30 T cell receptor beta chains were all read from a single sample in a study of T-cell memory formation after mild COVID-19. One entry per CDR3 protein results from TCRdb running MiXCR on the 5' RACE reads. This sample has approximately 350,000 distinct CDR3 sequences, with roughly 14% found just once. Sequenced: PBMCs or a T cell subset sorted from them (not recorded which). Receptors were obtained from a man aged 18 to 30 who had mild COVID-19 (a few samples of this study predate the infection). Cell type and time point are not known.

V usage is TRBV28 and J usage is TRBJ2-3; the match to TRBD2 covers 13 bases. Germline assignment: CDR1 MDHEN and CDR2 SYDVKM. This CDR3 is 16 amino acids long. After removal of 4 bases from V and 8 bases from J, the junction contained 9 bases not matched to a gene. Written as DNA, the CDR3 is TGTGCCAGCAGTTCCCGACTAGCGGGGGGTTGGCTTACGCAGTATTTT. It yields the protein CASSSRLAGGWLTQYF.

This clonotype was picked up many times. The chain is built from TRBV5-1 and TRBJ2-7, with D unclear. The CDR3 has 15 amino acids. CDR1 SGHRS and CDR2 YFSETQ come from the germline V gene. Trimming stripped 1 base from V and 3 bases from J, with 14 bases between. This CDR3 reads CASSLIADTNYEQYF. Here the CDR3 DNA reads TGCGCCAGCAGCTTGATTGCCGACACCAACTACGAGCAGTACTTC.

This clonotype was recorded a few times. This rearrangement joins TRBV20-1 to TRBJ1-1; a weak D match, TRBD1 (6 bases). CDR3 length: 15 amino acids. Germline V CDR1 and CDR2: DFQATT, SNEGSKA (reference sequence). Trimming stripped 0 bases from V and 5 bases from J, with 16 bases between. CDR3 in DNA: TGCAGTGCTAGAGAGGGGGCGGAGGGGAAGACTGAAGCTTTCTTT. It translates to CSAREGAEGKTEAFF.

The chain carries TRBV20-1 and TRBJ1-3, with D unclear. V was clipped by 4 bases and J by 3 bases, with 22 bases between them. Germline CDR1 DFQATT, CDR2 SNEGSKA (reference sequence). The CDR3 sequence is 17 residues long. CDR3 in amino acids: CSAIGNQRWVYGNTIYF. The DNA of the CDR3 is TGCAGTGCTATAGGCAATCAACGTTGGGTATATGGAAACACCATATATTTT.

Many counts were recorded for this clonotype. The genes are TRBV5-1 and TRBJ2-2; D is unresolved. The CDR3 spans 14 residues. Deletions cut 5 bases from V and 2 bases from J, with 10 bases between. The germline V gene has CDR1 SGHRS and CDR2 YFSETQ. In DNA form, the CDR3 reads TGCGCCAGCAGTCAGCGTTCCAACACCGGGGAGCTGTTTTTT. Protein product: CASSQRSNTGELFF.

J is TRBJ1-4 and V is TRBV9; possibly TRBD1 for D (6 bases). Germline CDR1 SGDLS, CDR2 YYNGEE. V lost 0 bases, J lost 15 bases, and 21 bases lay in between. The CDR3 consists of 15 residues. The CDR3 bases are TGTGCCAGCAGCGTAGATGGGACACCGATAGAAACGGTGTTTTTT. It translates to CASSVDGTPIETVFF. Variable domain in full (rest from reference TRBV9 and TRBJ1-4): DSGVTQTPKHLITATGQRVTLRCSPRSGDLSVYWYQQSLDQGLQFLIQYYNGEERAKGNILERFSAQQFPDLHSELNLSSLELGDSALYFCASSVDGTPIETVFFGSGTQLSVL.

This clonotype was found a few times. The rearrangement uses TRBV5-1 and TRBJ2-7, with TRBD1 as a possible D gene (5 bases). The CDR3 runs to 14 residues. The germline CDR1 and CDR2 sequences are SGHRS and YFSETQ. V shed 0 bases and J shed 7 bases, with 14 bases lying between them. CDR3 in DNA: TGCGCCAGCAGCTTGGAAGGGGCCGCCTGGGAGCAGTACTTC. Amino acid sequence: CASSLEGAAWEQYF.

This chain uses TRBV5-1 with TRBJ2-3, with no clear D. Trimming removed 0 bases at V and 10 bases at J, with 9 bases between. Per germline, CDR1 SGHRS and CDR2 YFSETQ. This CDR3 contains 12 residues. The CDR3 DNA is TGCGCCAGCAGCTTGGACCCCGGTCCGCAGTATTTT. Translating it yields CASSLDPGPQYF.

This clonotype was seen a few times. The V and J genes are TRBV12-3 or TRBV12-4 and TRBJ1-5; D not certain. The germline V and J ends were trimmed by 2 bases and 3 bases, with 11 bases remaining between them. The CDR3 spans 15 residues. The CDR3 coding sequence is TGTGCCAGCAGTTTATCGCGGGAGATCAATCAGCCCCAGCATTTT. Translated: CASSLSREINQPQHF.

The J gene is TRBJ2-1, the V gene TRBV5-1; 9 bases map to TRBD2. J gave up 4 bases and V 4 bases, and 15 bases lay outside the gene matches. The CDR3 has 18 amino acids. CDR1 is SGHRS and CDR2 is YFSETQ in the germline V gene. The CDR3 DNA is TGCGCCAGCAGCAGAGAACCTCAGGCGGCGGGAGGGTACAATGAGCAGTTCTTC. Encoded protein: CASSREPQAAGGYNEQFF.

This clonotype showed up just a few times. The V and J genes are TRBV15 and TRBJ1-2; 10 bases map to TRBD1. Germline V gene data show CDR1 as LNHNV and CDR2 as YYDKDF (reference sequence). CDR3 length: 15 residues. J was trimmed by 5 bases and V by 0 bases; bases with no gene match: 3. The CDR3 DNA reads TGTGCCACCAGCAGAGAACTGGACAGGGGGTATGGCTACACCTTC. Translation: CATSRELDRGYGYTF.

This clonotype turned up a few times. The chain carries TRBV20-1 and TRBJ2-5; TRBD1 matches at 7 bases. The CDR3 is made up of 13 amino acids. Germline assignment: CDR1 DFQATT and CDR2 SNEGSKA (reference sequence). V dropped 6 bases and J dropped 2; count of bases not matched to a gene: 6. The CDR3 is CSATPQGQETQYF. The DNA for the CDR3 is TGCAGTGCCACCCCACAGGGGCAAGAGACCCAGTACTTC.

In its sample, this clonotype was seen many times. The V and J genes are TRBV7-9 and TRBJ1-3; D is undetermined. The germline V gene encodes CDR1 SEHNR and CDR2 FQNEAQ (reference sequence). The CDR3 is 14 amino acids. Trimming took 3 bases from V and 0 from J, leaving 6 bases between them. The CDR3 bases are TGTGCCAGCAGCTTGACAAGCTCTGGAAACACCATATATTTT. Protein sequence: CASSLTSSGNTIYF. The whole variable domain, remainder taken from reference TRBV7-9 and TRBJ1-3, is DTGVSQNPRHKITKRGQNVTFRCDPISEHNRLYWYRQTLGQGPEFLTYFQNEAQLEKSRLLSDRFSAERPKGSFSTLEIQRTEQGDSAMYLCASSLTSSGNTIYFGEGSWLTVV.

J is TRBJ1-6 and V is TRBV6-1; D is ambiguous. This CDR3 contains 15 residues. Looked up from germline, CDR1 is MNHNS and CDR2 is SASEGT. Trimming left V 6 bases short and J 7 bases short, with 16 bases between. CDR3 sequence (DNA): TGTGCCAGCAGCTTAATCGGCCAGCGGAATTCACCCCTCCACTTT. As protein: CASSLIGQRNSPLHF.

In its sample, this clonotype was seen many times. V usage is TRBV15 and J usage is TRBJ1-3; 7 nucleotides align to TRBD1. CDR1 is LNHNV, CDR2 YYDKDF, per germline (reference sequence). The V and J ends lost 1 base and 2 bases, in that order; junction bases with no gene match: 2. The CDR3 has 15 amino acids. The CDR3 bases are TGTGCCACCAGCAGAGTAGGGGGCGCTGGAAACACCATATATTTT. Protein product: CATSRVGGAGNTIYF.

J is TRBJ2-7 and V is TRBV6-6; D unresolved. Per germline, CDR1 MNHNY and CDR2 SVGAGI (reference sequence). This CDR3 is built from 14 residues. V was clipped by 2 bases and J by 0 bases, with 8 bases between them. The chain's CDR3 is CASSYTGSSYEQYV. CDR3 sequence (DNA): TGTGCCAGCAGTTACACGGGTAGCTCCTACGAGCAGTACGTC.

This clonotype was seen only a few times. The J gene is TRBJ2-1, the V gene TRBV7-9, with D hard to call. V lost 6 bases, J lost 2 bases, and 11 bases lay in between. Germline V gene sequence: CDR1 SEHNR, CDR2 FQNEAQ (reference sequence). CDR3 size: 14 residues. CDR3 in amino acids: CASSPSRPYNEQFF. The DNA for the CDR3 is TGTGCCAGCAGTCCAAGTCGTCCCTACAATGAGCAGTTCTTC.

This clonotype showed up just a few times. CDR3 sequence reads: CSAGRTSGEQETQYF. CDR3 nucleotides: TGCAGTGCCGGGCGGACTAGCGGCGAGCAAGAGACCCAGTACTTC. J is TRBJ2-5 and V is TRBV20-1, with 10 nucleotides matching TRBD2. The CDR3 covers 15 residues. Trimming removed 6 bases from V and 2 bases from J; junction bases left unmatched: 9. Germline V gene sequence: CDR1 DFQATT, CDR2 SNEGSKA (reference sequence).

This clonotype was counted only a few times. This rearrangement joins TRBV12-3 or TRBV12-4 to TRBJ2-3; 13 bases fit TRBD2. This CDR3 is built from 15 residues. The V and J ends lost 6 bases and 3 bases, in that order; junction bases with no gene match: 3. CDR3 protein: CASSAGLAGTDTQYF. In nucleotides, the CDR3 is TGTGCCAGCAGCGCGGGACTAGCGGGGACAGATACGCAGTATTTT.

This clonotype has more than one count but fewer than ten. The V gene is TRBV7-3, the J gene TRBJ2-1, with TRBD2 as a possible D gene (6 bases). This CDR3 is built from 15 residues. CDR1 is SGHTA and CDR2 is FQGTGA in the germline V gene. The germline V and J ends were trimmed by 2 bases and 10 bases, with 18 bases remaining between them. This CDR3 reads CASSLVLGVGGEQFF. Here the CDR3 DNA reads TGTGCCAGCAGCTTAGTACTGGGGGTGGGAGGCGAGCAGTTCTTC.

V gene TRBV24-1 combines with J gene TRBJ2-2, with TRBD1 matching 11 bases. V was clipped by 3 bases and J by 0 bases; unmatched bases: 5. This CDR3 spans 18 amino acids. Looked up from germline, CDR1 is KGHDR and CDR2 is SFDVKD. CDR3 bases: TGTGCCACCAGTGATAAAGCGGGACAGGGGGCGAACACCGGGGAGCTGTTTTTT. Translating gives CATSDKAGQGANTGELFF.

This clonotype has just a few counts. The chain carries TRBV5-1 and TRBJ1-2, with D unclear. Between the trimmed V and J ends, which lost 2 bases and 7 bases, there was a span of 15 bases. The CDR3 consists of 14 residues. CDR1 is SGHRS and CDR2 is YFSETQ in the germline V gene. CDR3 sequence: CASSLDTGGSGYTF. As DNA, the CDR3 is TGCGCCAGCAGCTTAGACACCGGAGGCTCTGGCTACACCTTC.

There are a few counts of this clonotype. The chain combines TRBV28 with TRBJ1-6; D gene ambiguous. The germline gives CDR1 MDHEN, CDR2 SYDVKM. The CDR3 contains 16 residues. The V gene lost 3 bases and the J gene lost 4 bases, with 13 bases spanning the gap. CDR3 in DNA: TGTGCCAGCAGTTTGCCCCCCGGAGCATATAATTCACCCCTCCACTTT. It specifies CASSLPPGAYNSPLHF.

This clonotype has more than one count but fewer than ten. The CDR3 region has the DNA TGTGCCAGCAGCTTAACGCGGGGGCCTCAAGAGACCCAGTACTTC. It yields the protein CASSLTRGPQETQYF. The chain couples TRBV7-3 to TRBJ2-5; D is possibly TRBD2 (7 bases). Trimming stripped 0 bases from V and 2 bases from J, with 10 bases between. From germline, CDR1 is SGHTA and CDR2 FQGTGA. This CDR3 is 15 amino acids long.

In its sample, this clonotype was seen a few times. This sequence joins TRBV19 and TRBJ2-2; no reliable D call. This CDR3 comprises 13 residues. Germline V gene sequence: CDR1 LNHDA, CDR2 SQIVND (reference sequence). Trimming cost V 5 bases and J 0 bases, with 4 bases left between them. CDR3 loop: CASSVTNTGELFF. The DNA for the CDR3 is TGTGCCAGTAGTGTGACGAACACCGGGGAGCTGTTTTTT.

V and J are TRBV6-1 and TRBJ1-5; tentatively, D is TRBD1 (5 bases). V gave up 1 base and J gave up 10 bases, with 17 bases separating them. In germline, CDR1 is MNHNS, CDR2 SASEGT. The CDR3 spans 15 residues. Here the CDR3 reads CASSEVSSGIRPQHF. The DNA for the CDR3 is TGTGCCAGCAGTGAAGTATCGTCAGGGATTCGACCCCAGCATTTT.

The genes are TRBV12-3 or TRBV12-4 and TRBJ1-1; TRBD1 might be the D (6 bases). Trimming removed 4 bases at V and 11 bases at J, with 14 bases between. The CDR3 runs 12 residues. CDR3 region: CASSSDRFSAFF. DNA for the CDR3: TGTGCCAGCAGTTCCGACAGGTTTTCGGCTTTCTTT.

The CDR3 here is CASSPPGGVGGGAYNEQFF. CDR3 bases: TGCGCCAGCAGCCCCCCTGGAGGCGTTGGCGGGGGGGCATACAATGAGCAGTTCTTC. The rearrangement joins TRBV4-1 to TRBJ2-1, with 9 bases fitting TRBD2. The CDR3 covers 19 residues. J lost 4 bases, V lost 4 bases, and 17 bases had no gene match. Germline CDR1 reads MGHRA; CDR2 reads YSYEKL.

The rearrangement links TRBV12-5 to TRBJ1-1; D call uncertain. The CDR3 totals 12 residues. CDR1 and CDR2 from the germline V gene are LGHNT and FRNRAP. Trimming pared 7 bases from V and 9 bases from J, leaving 15 bases between. The CDR3 nucleotides are TGTGCTAGTGCCCTAACGGGCCAAAAAGCTTTCTTT. Residues: CASALTGQKAFF.

V gene TRBV4-1 combines with J gene TRBJ1-2; no definite D call. The germline V gene has CDR1 MGHRA and CDR2 YSYEKL. The CDR3 covers 17 residues. V was shortened by 4 bases and J by 8 bases, with 26 bases between the two germline ends. The CDR3 sequence: CASSRDRVGLEGLGYTF. As DNA, the CDR3 is TGCGCCAGCAGCCGAGATCGAGTAGGCCTCGAGGGATTAGGCTACACCTTC.